The TCR beta chain described here comes from a study of T cell repertoires in cytomegalovirus infection. Study outcomes and limitations: Summed frequency of shared TCR beta families picked out CMV carriers who also had the relevant HLA.

Germline V lookup: CDR1 SGHTA, CDR2 FQGNSA. The CDR3 loop spans 15 amino acids. The V gene lost 5 bases and the J gene lost 5 bases, with 18 bases spanning the gap. TCRdb passed the reads through MiXCR, listing each CDR3 protein once. The sample yields approximately 750,000 distinct CDR3 sequences, 35% seen once. In this sample, this clonotype turned up a few times. No antigen is known for it. Sequenced sample: PBMCs. V usage is TRBV7-2 and J usage is TRBJ1-1; no reliable D call. This clonotype was obtained from a human donor in good health (CMV status not recorded). Some clones in this sample may be carry-over from other donors' samples. CDR3 in DNA: TGTGCCAGCAGCCCACAATCGGGGATTGCGACTGAAGCTTTCTTT. This sequence encodes CASSPQSGIATEAFF.